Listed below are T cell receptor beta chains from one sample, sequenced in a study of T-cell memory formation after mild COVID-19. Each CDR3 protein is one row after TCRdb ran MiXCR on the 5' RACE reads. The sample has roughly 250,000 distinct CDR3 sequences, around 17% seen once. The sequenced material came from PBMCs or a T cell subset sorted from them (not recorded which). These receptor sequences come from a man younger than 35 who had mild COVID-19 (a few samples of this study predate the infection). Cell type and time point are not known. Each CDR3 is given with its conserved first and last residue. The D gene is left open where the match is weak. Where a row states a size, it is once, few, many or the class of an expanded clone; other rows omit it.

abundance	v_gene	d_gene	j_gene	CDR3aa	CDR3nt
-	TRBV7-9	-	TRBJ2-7	CASSLAGTEQYF	TGTGCCAGCAGCTTAGCTGGGACGGAGCAGTACTTC
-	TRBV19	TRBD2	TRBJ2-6	CASSITPLADDSGANVLTF	TGTGCCAGTAGTATAACCCCACTAGCGGACGATTCTGGGGCCAACGTCCTGACTTTC
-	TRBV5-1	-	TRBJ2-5	CASSLAGQAGETQYF	TGCGCCAGCAGCTTGGCTGGGCAGGCGGGGGAGACCCAGTACTTC
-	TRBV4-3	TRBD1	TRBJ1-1	CASSQDRGRMGTEAFF	TGCGCCAGCAGCCAAGACAGGGGGCGCATGGGCACTGAAGCTTTCTTT
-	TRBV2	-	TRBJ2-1	CASIISAEWVNEQFF	TGTGCCAGCATTATCAGCGCCGAGTGGGTGAATGAGCAGTTCTTC
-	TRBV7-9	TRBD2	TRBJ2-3	CASSPRGGGANTQYF	TGTGCCAGCAGCCCAAGGGGCGGGGGGGCCAATACGCAGTATTTT
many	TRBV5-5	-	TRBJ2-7	CASSLAVPRRDQYF	TGTGCCAGCAGCTTGGCTGTGCCCAGAAGGGATCAGTACTTC
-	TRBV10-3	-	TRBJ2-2	CAISVTETGELFF	TGTGCCATCAGTGTCACGGAAACCGGGGAGCTGTTTTTT
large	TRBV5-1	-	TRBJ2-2	CASSPGMNTGELFF	TGCGCCAGCAGCCCAGGAATGAACACCGGGGAGCTGTTTTTT
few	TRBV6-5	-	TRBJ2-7	CASSYSSGAGEQYF	TGTGCCAGCAGTTACTCTTCCGGGGCGGGTGAGCAGTACTTC
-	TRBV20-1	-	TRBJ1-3	CSARVRGVSGNTIYF	TGCAGTGCTAGAGTTAGGGGGGTCTCTGGAAACACCATATATTTT
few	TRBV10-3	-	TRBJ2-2	CAIPIAGELFF	TGTGCCATCCCCATCGCCGGGGAGCTGTTTTTT
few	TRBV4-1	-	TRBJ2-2	CASSQDSGKYTGELFF	TGCGCCAGCAGCCAAGATTCTGGCAAGTACACCGGGGAGCTGTTTTTT
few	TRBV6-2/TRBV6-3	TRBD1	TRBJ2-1	CASSLGQSGYNEQFF	TGTGCCAGCAGTTTGGGACAGAGTGGGTACAATGAGCAGTTCTTC
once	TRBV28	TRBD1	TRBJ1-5	CASRASPGTAPSNQPQHF	TGTGCCAGCAGAGCATCGCCGGGGACAGCTCCTAGCAATCAGCCCCAGCATTTT
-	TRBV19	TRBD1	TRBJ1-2	CASSPRTGLNYGYTF	TGTGCCAGTAGTCCCCGGACAGGGCTTAACTATGGCTACACCTTC
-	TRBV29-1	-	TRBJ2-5	CSVERGGRSWTAQETQYF	TGCAGCGTTGAAAGGGGGGGGCGGAGTTGGACGGCCCAAGAGACCCAGTACTTC
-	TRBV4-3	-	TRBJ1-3	CASSLSEGPRGNTIYF	TGCGCCAGCAGCCTTTCGGAGGGCCCGCGTGGAAACACCATATATTTT
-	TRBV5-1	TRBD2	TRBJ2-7	CASRRTSGAQEQYF	TGCGCCAGCAGGAGGACTAGCGGGGCTCAGGAGCAGTACTTC
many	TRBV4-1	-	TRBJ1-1	CASLDGGTEAFF	TGCGCCAGCCTAGATGGGGGAACTGAAGCTTTCTTT
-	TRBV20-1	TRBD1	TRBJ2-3	CSAPRTGSTDKQYF	TGCAGTGCCCCAAGGACAGGGAGCACAGATAAGCAGTATTTT
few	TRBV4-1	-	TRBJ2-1	CASSQLHAGTPLFF	TGCGCCAGCAGCCAACTTCACGCCGGGACACCCCTGTTCTTC
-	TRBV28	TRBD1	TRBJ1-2	CASIPAGGYGYTF	TGTGCCAGCATACCGGCAGGGGGGTATGGCTACACCTTC
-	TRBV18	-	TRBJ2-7	CASSPGPFYEQYF	TGTGCCAGCTCACCGGGTCCCTTCTACGAGCAGTACTTC
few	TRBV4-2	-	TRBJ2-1	CASSQGVRDEQFF	TGTGCCAGCAGCCAAGGCGTTCGCGATGAGCAGTTCTTC
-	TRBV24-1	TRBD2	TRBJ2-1	CATSDSRIAGGPYNEQFF	TGTGCCACCAGTGATTCCCGGATAGCGGGGGGTCCCTACAATGAGCAGTTCTTC
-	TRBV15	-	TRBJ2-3	CATSRGMVVSADTQYF	TGTGCCACCAGCAGAGGGATGGTAGTCTCGGCAGATACGCAGTATTTT
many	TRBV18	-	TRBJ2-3	CASSPTSSTDTQYF	TGTGCCAGCAGTCCCACTTCTAGCACAGATACGCAGTATTTT
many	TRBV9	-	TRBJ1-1	CASSVGSASGTEAFF	TGTGCCAGCAGCGTAGGGTCCGCTTCGGGCACTGAAGCTTTCTTT
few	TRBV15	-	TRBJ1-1	CATSRPYTGPNTEAFF	TGTGCCACCAGCAGACCTTATACAGGACCGAACACTGAAGCTTTCTTT
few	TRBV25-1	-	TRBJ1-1	CASSRAKGRNTEAFF	TGTGCCAGCAGTCGTGCAAAGGGTCGGAACACTGAAGCTTTCTTT
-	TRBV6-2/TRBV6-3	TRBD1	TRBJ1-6	CASSARDRMGRSPLHF	TGTGCCAGCAGCGCCCGGGACAGGATGGGAAGGTCACCCCTCCACTTT
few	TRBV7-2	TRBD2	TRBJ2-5	CASSLAGAGLQETQYF	TGTGCCAGCAGCTTAGCTGGAGCGGGGCTGCAAGAGACCCAGTACTTC
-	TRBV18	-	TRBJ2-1	CASSPRVNNEQFF	TGTGCCAGCTCACCAAGGGTTAACAATGAGCAGTTCTTC
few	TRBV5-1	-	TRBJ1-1	CASSLRLGQNTEAFF	TGCGCCAGCAGCCTGCGCCTGGGACAGAACACTGAAGCTTTCTTT
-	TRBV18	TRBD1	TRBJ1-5	CASSPPSGTGGNQPQHF	TGTGCCAGCTCACCACCTTCCGGGACAGGGGGCAATCAGCCCCAGCATTTT
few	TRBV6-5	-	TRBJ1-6	CASSYGGGNNSPLHF	TGTGCCAGCAGTTACGGGGGGGGAAATAATTCACCCCTCCACTTT
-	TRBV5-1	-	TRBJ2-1	CASSLEGGPYNEQFF	TGCGCCAGCAGCTTGGAAGGGGGGCCCTACAATGAGCAGTTCTTC
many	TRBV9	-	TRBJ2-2	CASRGRQAGTGELFF	TGTGCCAGCAGGGGGAGACAGGCGGGGACCGGGGAGCTGTTTTTT
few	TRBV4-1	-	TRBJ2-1	CASSQAGNNEQFF	TGCGCCAGCAGCCAAGCCGGAAACAATGAGCAGTTCTTC
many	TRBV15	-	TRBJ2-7	CATSLSVSYEQYF	TGTGCCACCAGCTTGTCAGTCTCCTACGAGCAGTACTTC
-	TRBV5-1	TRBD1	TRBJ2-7	CASSQQGDSYEQYF	TGCGCCAGCAGCCAACAGGGGGACTCCTACGAGCAGTACTTC
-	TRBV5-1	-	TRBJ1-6	CASTLGQGRNSPLHF	TGCGCCAGCACCTTGGGACAAGGTAGAAATTCACCCCTCCACTTT
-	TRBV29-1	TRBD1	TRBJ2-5	CSVGQGGETQYF	TGCAGCGTGGGACAGGGAGGAGAGACCCAGTACTTC
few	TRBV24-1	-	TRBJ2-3	CATSAGGSTDTQYF	TGTGCCACCAGTGCGGGTGGAAGCACAGATACGCAGTATTTT
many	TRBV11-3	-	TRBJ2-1	CASSRDGVDNEQFF	TGTGCCAGCAGCCGAGACGGGGTAGACAATGAGCAGTTCTTC
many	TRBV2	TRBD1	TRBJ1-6	CASTIPGQASPLHF	TGTGCCAGCACCATACCGGGACAGGCATCACCCCTCCACTTT
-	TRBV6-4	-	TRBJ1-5	CASSDGCQPQHF	TGTGCCAGCAGTGACGGGTGTCAGCCCCAGCATTTT
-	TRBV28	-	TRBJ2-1	CASSSLGDRSYNEQFF	TGTGCCAGCAGTTCTCTGGGAGACCGCTCCTACAATGAGCAGTTCTTC
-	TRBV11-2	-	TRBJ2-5	CASKGRETQYF	TGTGCCAGCAAGGGGAGGGAGACCCAGTACTTC
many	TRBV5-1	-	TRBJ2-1	CASSPQGHNEQFF	TGCGCCAGCAGCCCACAGGGCCACAATGAGCAGTTCTTC
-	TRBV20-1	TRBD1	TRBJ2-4	CSAYRTGAKNIQYF	TGCAGTGCGTACCGGACAGGAGCCAAAAACATTCAGTACTTC
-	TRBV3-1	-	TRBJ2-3	CASSQDVVGADTQYF	TGTGCCAGCAGCCAAGACGTCGTGGGGGCAGATACGCAGTATTTT
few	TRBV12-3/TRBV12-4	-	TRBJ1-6	CASRGLRESPLHF	TGTGCCAGCAGGGGACTCCGGGAGTCACCCCTCCACTTT
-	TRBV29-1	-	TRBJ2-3	CSGTTSWGADTQYF	TGCAGCGGTACCACCTCGTGGGGTGCAGATACGCAGTATTTT
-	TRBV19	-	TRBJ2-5	CASSTADLQETQYF	TGTGCCAGTAGTACAGCAGATCTCCAAGAGACCCAGTACTTC
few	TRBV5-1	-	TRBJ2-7	CASRFQSGNAYEQYF	TGCGCCAGCAGATTCCAGTCAGGGAACGCCTACGAGCAGTACTTC
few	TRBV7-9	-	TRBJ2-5	CASSFSRGEETQYF	TGTGCCAGCAGCTTCAGCAGGGGGGAAGAGACCCAGTACTTC
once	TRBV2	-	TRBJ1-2	CASSEAGSYGYTF	TGTGCCAGCAGTGAAGCGGGATCCTATGGCTACACCTTC